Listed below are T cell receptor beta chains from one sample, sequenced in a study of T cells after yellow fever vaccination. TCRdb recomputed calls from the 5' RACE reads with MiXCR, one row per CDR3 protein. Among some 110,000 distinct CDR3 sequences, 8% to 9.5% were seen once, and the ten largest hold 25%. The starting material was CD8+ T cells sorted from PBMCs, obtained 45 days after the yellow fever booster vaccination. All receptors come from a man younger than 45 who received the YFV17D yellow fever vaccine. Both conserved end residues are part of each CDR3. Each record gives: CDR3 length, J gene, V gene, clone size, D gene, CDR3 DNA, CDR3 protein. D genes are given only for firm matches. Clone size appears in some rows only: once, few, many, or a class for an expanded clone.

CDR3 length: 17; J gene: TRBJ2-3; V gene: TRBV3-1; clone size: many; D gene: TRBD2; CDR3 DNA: TGTGCCAGCAGCCAAGATCCTCTAGCGGGAGAAGCAGATACGCAGTATTTT; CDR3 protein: CASSQDPLAGEADTQYF
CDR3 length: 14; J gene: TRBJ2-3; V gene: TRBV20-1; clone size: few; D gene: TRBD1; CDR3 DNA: TGCAGTGCTAGAGGGGACAGGGCTGGAGATACGCAGTATTTT; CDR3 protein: CSARGDRAGDTQYF
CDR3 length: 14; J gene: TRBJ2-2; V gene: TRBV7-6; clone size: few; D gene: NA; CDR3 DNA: TGTGCCAGCAGCCAAGGCGATGGCACCGGGGAGCTGTTTTTT; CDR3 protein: CASSQGDGTGELFF
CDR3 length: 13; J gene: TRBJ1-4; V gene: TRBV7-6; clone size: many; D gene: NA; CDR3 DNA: TGTGCCAGCAGTCTCCGGGCCAATGAAAAACTGTTTTTT; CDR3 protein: CASSLRANEKLFF
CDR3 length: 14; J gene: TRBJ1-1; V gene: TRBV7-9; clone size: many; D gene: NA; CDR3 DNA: TGTGCCAGCAGCACCCCGGGACAGAACACTGAAGCTTTCTTT; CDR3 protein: CASSTPGQNTEAFF
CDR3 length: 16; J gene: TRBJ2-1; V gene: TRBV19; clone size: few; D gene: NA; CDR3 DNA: TGTGCCAGTAGTATCAGGACAGCGGGAAGCTACAATGAGCAGTTCTTC; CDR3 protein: CASSIRTAGSYNEQFF
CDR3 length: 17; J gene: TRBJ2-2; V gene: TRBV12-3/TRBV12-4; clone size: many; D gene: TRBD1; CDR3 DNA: TGTGCCAGCAGGCCAAATAGACAGGGGGCGGTCACCGGGGAGCTGTTTTTT; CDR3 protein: CASRPNRQGAVTGELFF
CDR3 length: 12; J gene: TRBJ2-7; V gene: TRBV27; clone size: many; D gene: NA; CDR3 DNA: TGTGCCAGCAGTCTCTCTGGCCACGAGCAGTACTTC; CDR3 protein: CASSLSGHEQYF
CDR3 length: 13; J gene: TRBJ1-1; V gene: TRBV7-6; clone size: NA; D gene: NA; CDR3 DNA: TGTGCCAGCAGCTTACTAGAGAACACTGAAGCTTTCTTT; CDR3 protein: CASSLLENTEAFF
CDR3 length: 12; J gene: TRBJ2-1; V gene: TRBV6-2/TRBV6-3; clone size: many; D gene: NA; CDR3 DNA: TGTGCCAGCAGTTACGAGGGGCCGAAGCAGTTCTTC; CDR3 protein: CASSYEGPKQFF
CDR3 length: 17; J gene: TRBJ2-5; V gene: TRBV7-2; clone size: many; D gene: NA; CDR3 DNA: TGTGCCAGCAGCATTAGCCGGGTTGGGCTGGGACAAGAGACCCAGTACTTC; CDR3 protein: CASSISRVGLGQETQYF
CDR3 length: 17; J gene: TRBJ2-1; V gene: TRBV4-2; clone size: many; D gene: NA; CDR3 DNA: TGTGCCAGCAGCCAAGATGCCTTAGGGATGGGGATGGATGAGCAGTTCTTC; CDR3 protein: CASSQDALGMGMDEQFF
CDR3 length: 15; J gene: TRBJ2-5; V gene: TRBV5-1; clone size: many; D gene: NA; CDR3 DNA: TGCGCCAGCAGCTTGGATTCAGAACAACAAGAGACCCAGTACTTC; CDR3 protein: CASSLDSEQQETQYF
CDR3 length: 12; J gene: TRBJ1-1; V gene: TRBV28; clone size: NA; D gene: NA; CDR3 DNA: TGTGCCAGCAGTTTATCAGGGGCTGAAGCTTTCTTT; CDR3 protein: CASSLSGAEAFF
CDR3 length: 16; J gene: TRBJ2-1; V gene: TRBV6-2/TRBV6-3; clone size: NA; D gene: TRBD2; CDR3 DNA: TGTGCCAGCAGGAGCGGACTAGCGGGAATGTACAATGAGCAGTTCTTC; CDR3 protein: CASRSGLAGMYNEQFF
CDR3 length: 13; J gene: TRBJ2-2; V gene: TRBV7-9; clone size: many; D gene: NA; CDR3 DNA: TGTGCCAGCAGCTTAGTTGGGCCCGGGGAGCTGTTTTTT; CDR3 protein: CASSLVGPGELFF
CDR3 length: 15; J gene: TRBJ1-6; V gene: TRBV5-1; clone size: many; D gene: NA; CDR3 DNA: TGCGCCAGCAGCCCTATCGCGACGGACAATTCACCCCTCCACTTT; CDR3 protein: CASSPIATDNSPLHF
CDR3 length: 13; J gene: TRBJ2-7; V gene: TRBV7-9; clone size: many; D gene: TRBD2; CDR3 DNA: TGTGCCAGCAGGAAAGGACTAGCCCCCGAGCAGTACTTC; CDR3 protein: CASRKGLAPEQYF
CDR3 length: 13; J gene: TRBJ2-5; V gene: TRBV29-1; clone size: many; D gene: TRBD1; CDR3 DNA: TGCAGCGTCGTGGGGACAGGGATAGAGACCCAGTACTTC; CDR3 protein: CSVVGTGIETQYF
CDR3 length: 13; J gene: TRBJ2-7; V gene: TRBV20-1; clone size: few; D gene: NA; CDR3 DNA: TGCAGTGCCCGAGAAGCGGATCTCTACGAGCAGTACTTC; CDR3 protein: CSAREADLYEQYF
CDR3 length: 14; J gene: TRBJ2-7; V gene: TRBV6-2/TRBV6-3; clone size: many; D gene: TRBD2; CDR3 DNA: TGTGCCAGCACCATTAGCGGGGGACCCTACGAGCAGTACTTC; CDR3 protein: CASTISGGPYEQYF
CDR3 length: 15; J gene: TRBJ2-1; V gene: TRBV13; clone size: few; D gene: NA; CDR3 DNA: TGTGCCAGCAGCTCCACCGGGACTCAATACAATGAGCAGTTCTTC; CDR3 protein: CASSSTGTQYNEQFF
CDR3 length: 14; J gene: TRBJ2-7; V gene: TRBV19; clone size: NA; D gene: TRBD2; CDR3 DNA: TGTGCCAGTAGTTCGGCTAGCGGGAGAGGAGAGCAGTACTTC; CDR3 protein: CASSSASGRGEQYF
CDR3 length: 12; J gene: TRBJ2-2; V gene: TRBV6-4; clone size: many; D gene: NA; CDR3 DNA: TGTGCCAGCAGTGACTCGGCCGGGGAGCTGTTTTTT; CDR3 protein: CASSDSAGELFF
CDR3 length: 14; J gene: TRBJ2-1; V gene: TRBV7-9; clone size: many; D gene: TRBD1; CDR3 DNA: TGTGCCAGCAGGGCCGGGACAGGCTACAATGAGCAGTTCTTC; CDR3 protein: CASRAGTGYNEQFF
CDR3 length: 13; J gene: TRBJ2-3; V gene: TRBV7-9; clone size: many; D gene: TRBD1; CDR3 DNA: TGTGCCATACAGGGGTCCGGAACAGATACGCAGTATTTT; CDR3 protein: CAIQGSGTDTQYF
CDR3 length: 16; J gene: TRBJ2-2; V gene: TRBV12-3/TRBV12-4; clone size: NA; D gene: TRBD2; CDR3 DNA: TGTGCCAGCAGTCCCTCAGCGGGAGTAAGTTTCGGGGAGCTGTTTTTT; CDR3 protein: CASSPSAGVSFGELFF
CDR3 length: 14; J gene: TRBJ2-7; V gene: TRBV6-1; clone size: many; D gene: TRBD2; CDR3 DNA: TGTGCCAGCAGTAGCGGACTAGCGTTCTACGAGCAGTACTTC; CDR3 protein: CASSSGLAFYEQYF
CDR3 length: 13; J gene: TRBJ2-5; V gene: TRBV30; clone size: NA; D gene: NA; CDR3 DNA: TGTGCCTGGAGCGGCAGGTCAGGAGAGACCCAGTACTTC; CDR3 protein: CAWSGRSGETQYF
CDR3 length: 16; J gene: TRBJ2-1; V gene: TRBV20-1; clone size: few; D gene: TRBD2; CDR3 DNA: TGCAGTGCCCTCGGGACTAGCGGGAGAGCGGGAAATGAGCAGTTCTTC; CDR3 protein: CSALGTSGRAGNEQFF
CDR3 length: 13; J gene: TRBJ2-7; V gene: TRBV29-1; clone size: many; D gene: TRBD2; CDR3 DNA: TGCAGCGTCCCGGGACTAGCGGATTACGAGCAGTACTTC; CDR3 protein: CSVPGLADYEQYF
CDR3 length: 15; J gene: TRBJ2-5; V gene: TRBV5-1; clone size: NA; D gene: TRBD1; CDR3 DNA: TGCGCCAGCGAACGACAGGGGGGCATTCAAGAGACCCAGTACTTC; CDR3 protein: CASERQGGIQETQYF
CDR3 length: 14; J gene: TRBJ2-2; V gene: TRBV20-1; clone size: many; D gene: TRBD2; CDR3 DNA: TGCAGTGCGCTAGCGGGAGGGCCTATCGGGGAGCTGTTTTTT; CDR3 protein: CSALAGGPIGELFF
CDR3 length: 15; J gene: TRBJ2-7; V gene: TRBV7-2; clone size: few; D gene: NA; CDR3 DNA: TGTGCCAGCTCCCTGAACCGGGACCCGATGCGCGAGCAGTACTTC; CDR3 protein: CASSLNRDPMREQYF
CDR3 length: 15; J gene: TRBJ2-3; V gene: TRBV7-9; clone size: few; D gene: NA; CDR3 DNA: TGTGCCAGCAGCTTAGCCGGGAGTGCAAGGGATACGCAGTATTTT; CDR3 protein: CASSLAGSARDTQYF
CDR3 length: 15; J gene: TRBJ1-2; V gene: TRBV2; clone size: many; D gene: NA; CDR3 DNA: TGTGCCAGCAGTCCTACAGCCTGGAAGAACTATGGCTACACCTTC; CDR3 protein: CASSPTAWKNYGYTF
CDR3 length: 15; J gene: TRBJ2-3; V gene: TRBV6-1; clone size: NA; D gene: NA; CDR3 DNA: TGTGCCAGCAGCTTTATAGGAGTTCCGACAGATACGCAGTATTTT; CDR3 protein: CASSFIGVPTDTQYF
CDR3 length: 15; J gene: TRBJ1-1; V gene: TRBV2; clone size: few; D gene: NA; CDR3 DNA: TGTGCCAGCAGTGAGGACAGCTCGGTGAACACTGAAGCTTTCTTT; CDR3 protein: CASSEDSSVNTEAFF
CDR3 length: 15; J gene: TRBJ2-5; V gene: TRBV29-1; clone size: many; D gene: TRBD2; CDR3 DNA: TGCAGCAGCTACGGGACTAGCGGGGGACAAGAGACCCAGTACTTC; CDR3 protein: CSSYGTSGGQETQYF
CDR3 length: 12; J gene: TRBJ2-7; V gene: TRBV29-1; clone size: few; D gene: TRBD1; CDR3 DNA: TGCAGCGTGGGGACAGGGGGCTACGAGCAGTACTTC; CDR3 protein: CSVGTGGYEQYF
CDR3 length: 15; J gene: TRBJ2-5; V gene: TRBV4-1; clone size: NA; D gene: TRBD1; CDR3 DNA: TGCGCCAGCAGCCATGGGACAGGGTCCCAAGAGACCCAGTACTTC; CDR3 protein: CASSHGTGSQETQYF
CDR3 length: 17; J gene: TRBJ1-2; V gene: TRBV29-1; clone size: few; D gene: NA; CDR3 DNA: TGCAGCGTGGATCCGCGGGGGGGGCCGCCGGACGAGTGGGGCTACACCTTC; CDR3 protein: CSVDPRGGPPDEWGYTF
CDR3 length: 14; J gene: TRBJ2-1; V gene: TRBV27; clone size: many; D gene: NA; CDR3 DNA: TGTGCCAGCAGGCCCGGGGTTGGAGGCAATGAGCAGTTCTTC; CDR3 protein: CASRPGVGGNEQFF
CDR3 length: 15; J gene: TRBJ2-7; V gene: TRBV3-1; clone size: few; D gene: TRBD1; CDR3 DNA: TGTGCCAGCAGCCCCCGGGACAGGCGACCCTACGAGCAGTACTTC; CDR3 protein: CASSPRDRRPYEQYF
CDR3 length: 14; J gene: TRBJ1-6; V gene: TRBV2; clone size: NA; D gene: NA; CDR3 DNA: TGTGCCAGCAGTGAAACTAACCTAAAGGCACCCCTCCACTTT; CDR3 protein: CASSETNLKAPLHF
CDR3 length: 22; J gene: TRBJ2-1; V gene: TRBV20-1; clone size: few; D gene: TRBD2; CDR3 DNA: TGCAGTGCTAGAGAATTTGGGGAGGACCCCGGGACTAGCGGGAGCTCCTACAATGAGCAGTTCTTC; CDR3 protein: CSAREFGEDPGTSGSSYNEQFF
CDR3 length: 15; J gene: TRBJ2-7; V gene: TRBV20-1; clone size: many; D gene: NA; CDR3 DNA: TGCAGTGCTCGAAGTGGGACAAGGGGCTCCTACGAGCAGTACTTC; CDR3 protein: CSARSGTRGSYEQYF
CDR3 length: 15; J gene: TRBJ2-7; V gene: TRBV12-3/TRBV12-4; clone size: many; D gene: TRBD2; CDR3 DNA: TGTGCCAGCAGTCCCCCGACTAGCGGGGGCTACGAGCAGTACTTC; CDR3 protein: CASSPPTSGGYEQYF